The 24 T cell receptor beta chains listed next were all sequenced from one sample in a study of monozygotic twins with inflammatory bowel disease. Using the 5' RACE reads, TCRdb records one entry per CDR3 protein without DNA. This listing includes over 100,000 distinct CDR3 sequences. Sequencing was done on a sample of blood. These receptors originate from a human donor with ulcerative colitis or Crohn's disease, or a healthy co-twin of an affected twin (not recorded which).

This chain joins TRBV4-3 and TRBJ2-1; TCRdb outputs TRBD2, but without DNA this stays unchecked. The length of the CDR3 is 13 residues. Germline V CDR1 and CDR2: LGHNA, YSLEER. CDR3 residues: CASSQARDNEQFF.

V gene TRBV5-1 combines with J gene TRBJ2-6. CDR1 and CDR2 (germline): SGHRS, YFSETQ. The CDR3 has 17 amino acids. The CDR3 here is CASSLEISGSGANVLTF.

The V gene is TRBV12-3 or TRBV12-4, the J gene TRBJ1-1; the D call from TCRdb, TRBD1, cannot be confirmed without DNA. The CDR3 is 13 amino acids. CDR3 region: CATSKGVGTEAFF.

V and J are TRBV12-5 and TRBJ1-1; the TRBD1 assignment by TCRdb is unverifiable without DNA. Germline lookup yields CDR1 LGHNT and CDR2 FRNRAP. The CDR3 sequence is 17 residues long. The CDR3 is CASGLVAKGSGVAEAFF.

This chain's CDR3 is CRGSGRSYEQYF. The chain carries TRBV20-1 and TRBJ2-7; TCRdb's D call, TRBD2, is unchecked because there is no DNA. The CDR3 is 12 residues long. Germline V gene data show CDR1 as DFQATT and CDR2 as SNEGSKA (reference sequence).

V gene TRBV3-1 combines with J gene TRBJ2-5. CDR1 is LGHDT, CDR2 YNNKEL, per germline (reference sequence). The CDR3 extends over 15 amino acids. The CDR3 loop is CASSQESDYQETQYF.

J is TRBJ1-2 and V is TRBV4-1; the D call of TRBD1 rests on TCRdb alone, since no DNA is present to check it. Germline V gene sequence: CDR1 MGHRA, CDR2 YSYEKL. The CDR3 has 16 amino acids. This chain's CDR3 is CASSQPGSGGLYGYTF.

The chain is built from TRBV3-1 and TRBJ1-1. The germline gives CDR1 LGHDT, CDR2 YNNKEL (reference sequence). The CDR3 length is 18 residues. The CDR3 loop is CASREGSGGEVMNTEAFF.

V usage is TRBV12-3 or TRBV12-4 and J usage is TRBJ2-3. The CDR3 covers 15 residues. CDR3 sequence: CASSPIAWGTDTQYF.

The chain has TRBV20-1 and TRBJ2-7; the D call from TCRdb, TRBD2, cannot be confirmed without DNA. CDR1 is DFQATT, CDR2 SNEGSKA, per germline (reference sequence). There are 16 residues in the CDR3. CDR3 protein: CSAPSGLAGVLHEQYF.

This chain joins TRBV2 and TRBJ2-2. This CDR3 region has 15 residues. Germline V CDR1 and CDR2: SNHLY, FYNNEI. The CDR3 is CASSETDRTPGELFF.

V and J are TRBV4-2 and TRBJ2-7; TCRdb returns TRBD1, unconfirmable since there is no DNA. CDR3 length: 15 residues. Germline V gene data show CDR1 as LGHNA and CDR2 as YNFKEQ. The CDR3 sequence: CASSQEGQGRYEQYF.

The V call is TRBV2, the J call TRBJ2-5. Germline CDR1 SNHLY, CDR2 FYNNEI. This CDR3 has 12 amino acids. Here the CDR3 reads CASSENQETQYF.

The rearrangement uses TRBV20-1 and TRBJ1-2. Germline CDR1 and CDR2: DFQATT and SNEGSKA (reference sequence). This CDR3 is built from 13 residues. The CDR3 protein is CSARDGTHYGYTF.

This rearrangement joins TRBV23-1 to TRBJ2-7; lacking DNA, the TRBD1 call made by TCRdb goes unchecked. TRBV23-1 is labeled an ORF, and its function is uncertain. The CDR3 sequence is 15 residues long. The CDR3 spells CASSQADRGGNEQYF.

The V gene is TRBV5-6, the J gene TRBJ2-5; with no DNA, the TCRdb D assignment of TRBD2 cannot be verified. Germline V gene data show CDR1 as SGHDT and CDR2 as YYEEEE. The CDR3 is 17 residues long. The CDR3 protein is CASSLISGEAGQETQYF.

This CDR3 reads CASSPGSNSNQPQHF. The chain employs TRBV18 and TRBJ1-5. This CDR3 comprises 15 residues. The germline V gene encodes CDR1 KGHSH and CDR2 LQKENI.

The V and J genes are TRBV15 and TRBJ2-3. The V gene's germline CDR1 is LNHNV and CDR2 YYDKDF (reference sequence). This CDR3 has 18 amino acids. CDR3 in amino acids: CATSGDPMLAASTDTQYF.

This chain links TRBV5-1 with TRBJ2-5; no DNA is available, so the TRBD2 call from TCRdb remains unchecked. This CDR3 comprises 14 residues. Germline assignment: CDR1 SGHRS and CDR2 YFSETQ. The CDR3 protein is CASSLSGEEETQYF. The whole variable domain, filled in from reference TRBV5-1 and TRBJ2-5, reads KAGVTQTPRYLIKTRGQQVTLSCSPISGHRSVSWYQQTPGQGLQFLFEYFSETQRNKGNFPGRFSGRQFSNSRSEMNVSTLELGDSALYLCASSLSGEEETQYFGPGTRLLVL.

This sequence joins TRBV4-1 and TRBJ1-2; there is no DNA to check the TCRdb D call of TRBD1. The CDR3 runs 14 residues. Germline CDR1 and CDR2: MGHRA and YSYEKL. CDR3 residues: CASSQLGTKDGYTF.

V usage is TRBV7-9 and J usage is TRBJ1-2; absent DNA, TCRdb's TRBD1 call cannot be checked. Germline V gene sequence: CDR1 SEHNR, CDR2 FQNEAQ (reference sequence). This CDR3 has 13 residues. CDR3 region: CASSITGGVGYTF.

The chain is built from TRBV9 and TRBJ2-5; TCRdb names TRBD1, which stays unverified in the absence of DNA. Germline CDR1 is SGDLS and CDR2 is YYNGEE. CDR3 length: 14 residues. This chain's CDR3 is CASSAPDREETQYF.

The rearrangement links TRBV28 to TRBJ2-2; TCRdb gives TRBD2 as the D gene, but with no DNA this cannot be confirmed. This CDR3 is 15 amino acids long. Germline V gene data show CDR1 as MDHEN and CDR2 as SYDVKM. The CDR3 sequence: CASNSPASLLGELFF.

The chain has TRBV20-1 and TRBJ2-1; TCRdb's D gene call, TRBD2, goes unchecked for lack of DNA. CDR1 DFQATT and CDR2 SNEGSKA come from the germline V gene (reference sequence). The CDR3 totals 14 residues. The CDR3 reads CSAGTPVSYNEQFF.